The present T cell receptor beta chain was sequenced within a study of blood T cell repertoires in COVID-19. Produced via immunoSEQ multiplex PCR; TCRdb's table is partial and in-frame only. The sample comprises just over 300,000 clones, under 90% of which are singletons, and approximately 4.1% rests with the top ten. Trimming took off 4 bases at V and 4 bases at J, with 17 bases between the two ends. Germline V gene data show CDR1 as SGHNT and CDR2 as YYREEE (reference sequence). The CDR3 length is 16 residues. Participants had their cohort set by participant-reported clinical history. The sequenced sample was PBMCs or T cells enriched from blood (not recorded which). The TCR was taken from a man aged 25-40 years who had recovered from COVID-19. The V call is TRBV5-4, the J call TRBJ1-4, with D tentatively TRBD1 (5 bases). CDR3 amino acids: CASSPGGNRINEKLFF. The CDR3 DNA follows: TGTGCCAGCAGCCCGGGGGGAAACAGAATTAATGAAAAACTGTTTTTT.